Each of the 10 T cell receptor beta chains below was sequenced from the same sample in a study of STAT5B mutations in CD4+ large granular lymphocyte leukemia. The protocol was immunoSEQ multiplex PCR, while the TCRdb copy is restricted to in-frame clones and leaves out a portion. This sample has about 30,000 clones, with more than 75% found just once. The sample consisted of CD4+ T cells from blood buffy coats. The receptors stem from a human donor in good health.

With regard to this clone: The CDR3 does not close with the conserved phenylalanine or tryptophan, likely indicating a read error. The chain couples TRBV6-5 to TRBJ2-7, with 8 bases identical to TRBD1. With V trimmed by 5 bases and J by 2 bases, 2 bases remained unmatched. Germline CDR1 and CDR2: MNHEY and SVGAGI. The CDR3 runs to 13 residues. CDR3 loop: CASSIQGAYEQYL. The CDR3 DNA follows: TGTGCCAGCAGTATACAGGGGGCCTACGAGCAGTACCTC.

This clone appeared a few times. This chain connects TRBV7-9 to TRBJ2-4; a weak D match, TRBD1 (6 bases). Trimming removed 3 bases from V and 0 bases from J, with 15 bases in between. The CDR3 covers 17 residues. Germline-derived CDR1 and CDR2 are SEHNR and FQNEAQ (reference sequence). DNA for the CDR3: TGTGCCAGCAGCTTTGCGGACAGACAAATAGCCAAAAACATTCAGTACTTC. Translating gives CASSFADRQIAKNIQYF.

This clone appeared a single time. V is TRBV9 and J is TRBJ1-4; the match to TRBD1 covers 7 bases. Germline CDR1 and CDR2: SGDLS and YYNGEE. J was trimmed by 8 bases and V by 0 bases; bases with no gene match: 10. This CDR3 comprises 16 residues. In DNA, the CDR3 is TGTGCCAGCAGCGTAGGGGCAGGGGGTTTGGTGGAAAAACTGTTTTTT. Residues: CASSVGAGGLVEKLFF.

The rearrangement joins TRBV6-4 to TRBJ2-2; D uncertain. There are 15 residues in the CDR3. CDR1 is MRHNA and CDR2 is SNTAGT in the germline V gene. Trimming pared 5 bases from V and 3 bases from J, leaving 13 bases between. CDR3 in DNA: TGTGCCAGCAGTCGGAGCGCGATCGACACCGGGGAGCTGTTTTTT. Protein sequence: CASSRSAIDTGELFF.

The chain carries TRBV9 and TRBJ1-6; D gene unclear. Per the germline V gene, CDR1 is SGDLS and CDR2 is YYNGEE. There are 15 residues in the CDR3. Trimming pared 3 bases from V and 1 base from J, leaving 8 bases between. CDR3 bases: TGTGCCAGCAGCGGTGGGCAGTCCTATAATTCACCCCTCCACTTT. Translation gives CASSGGQSYNSPLHF.

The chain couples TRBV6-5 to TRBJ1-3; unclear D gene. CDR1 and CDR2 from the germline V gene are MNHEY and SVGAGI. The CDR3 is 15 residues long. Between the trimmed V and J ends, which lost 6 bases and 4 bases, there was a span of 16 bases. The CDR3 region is CASSSRGGGGNTIYF. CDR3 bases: TGTGCCAGCAGCTCCCGGGGAGGAGGAGGAAACACCATATATTTT.

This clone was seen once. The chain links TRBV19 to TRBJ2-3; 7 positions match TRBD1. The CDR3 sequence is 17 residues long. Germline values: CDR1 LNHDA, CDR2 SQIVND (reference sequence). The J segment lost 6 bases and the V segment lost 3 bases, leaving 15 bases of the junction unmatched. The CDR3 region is CASSIDRVYSHRDTQYF. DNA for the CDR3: TGTGCCAGTAGTATTGACAGGGTATATTCCCACAGGGATACGCAGTATTTT.

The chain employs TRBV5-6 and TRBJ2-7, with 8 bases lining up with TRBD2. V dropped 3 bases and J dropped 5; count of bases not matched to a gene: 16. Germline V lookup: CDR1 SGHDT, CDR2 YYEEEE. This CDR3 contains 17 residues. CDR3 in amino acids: CASSSFGPSRGGHEQYF. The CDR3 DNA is TGTGCCAGCAGCTCCTTCGGGCCCTCCCGGGGGGGACACGAGCAGTACTTC.

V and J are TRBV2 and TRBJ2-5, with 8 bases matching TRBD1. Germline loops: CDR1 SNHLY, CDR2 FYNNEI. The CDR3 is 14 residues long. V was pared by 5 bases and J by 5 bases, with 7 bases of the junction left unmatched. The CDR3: CASSRTGRGETQYF. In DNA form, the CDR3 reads TGTGCCAGCAGTAGGACAGGGAGAGGGGAGACCCAGTACTTC. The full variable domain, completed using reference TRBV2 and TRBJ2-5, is EPEVTQTPSHQVTQMGQEVILRCVPISNHLYFYWYRQILGQKVEFLVSFYNNEISEKSEIFDDQFSVERPDGSNFTLKIRSTKLEDSAMYFCASSRTGRGETQYFGPGTRLLVL.

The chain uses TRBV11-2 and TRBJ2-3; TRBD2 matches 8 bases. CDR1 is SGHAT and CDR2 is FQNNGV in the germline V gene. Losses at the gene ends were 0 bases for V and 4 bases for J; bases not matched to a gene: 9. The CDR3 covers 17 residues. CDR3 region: CASSLEVRGGPPDTQYF. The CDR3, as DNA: TGTGCCAGCAGCTTAGAGGTCCGGGGGGGCCCCCCAGATACGCAGTATTTT.